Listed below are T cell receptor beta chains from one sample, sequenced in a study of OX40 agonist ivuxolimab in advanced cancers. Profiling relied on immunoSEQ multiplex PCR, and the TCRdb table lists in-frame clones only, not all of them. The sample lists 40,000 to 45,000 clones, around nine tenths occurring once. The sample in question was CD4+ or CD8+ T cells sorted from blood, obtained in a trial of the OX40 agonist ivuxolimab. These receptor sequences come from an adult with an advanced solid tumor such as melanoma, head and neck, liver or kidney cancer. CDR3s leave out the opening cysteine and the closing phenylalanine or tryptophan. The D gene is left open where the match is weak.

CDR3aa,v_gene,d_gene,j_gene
ASSLSGTRPNEQF,TRBV7-8,TRBD2,TRBJ2-1
AISERLETPPIHEQF,TRBV10-3,NA,TRBJ2-1
ASSPGFLDEQF,TRBV6-1,NA,TRBJ2-1
SVGRVGSTGYT,TRBV29-1,NA,TRBJ1-2
ASSPQVNTEAF,TRBV7-9,NA,TRBJ1-1
ASGPGTGIYEQY,TRBV2,TRBD1,TRBJ2-7
ASSPNPRGGTEAF,TRBV27,NA,TRBJ1-1
ASSPTLTTRHNQPQH,TRBV27,NA,TRBJ1-5
ASSVAKGLAGASSYNEQF,TRBV9,TRBD2,TRBJ2-1
ASGTSEADTQY,TRBV7-9,TRBD2,TRBJ2-3
ASSQVPGGNTEAF,TRBV4-1,TRBD1,TRBJ1-1
ASSLLLGGMEETQY,TRBV5-6,NA,TRBJ2-5
ASSLSPGPRWEQY,TRBV27,NA,TRBJ2-7
AISDEWGLGETQY,TRBV10-3,NA,TRBJ2-5
ASTSLGTVSPGAQY,TRBV27,NA,TRBJ2-5
ASSQDRANVAKNIQY,TRBV4-1,NA,TRBJ2-4
ASSLGRNTEAF,TRBV19,NA,TRBJ1-1
ASSPRRSGGPRAEQY,TRBV5-6,NA,TRBJ2-7
ASSPVGLAGNEQY,TRBV5-1,TRBD2,TRBJ2-7
ASSLRGDSNQPQH,TRBV6-1,NA,TRBJ1-5
ASSFGGRAQDEQY,TRBV11-3,TRBD2,TRBJ2-7
ASSLGQGDPYEQY,TRBV4-1,TRBD1,TRBJ2-7
ASQGASSYEQY,TRBV7-8,TRBD1,TRBJ2-7
ASSPDRGEQF,TRBV9,TRBD1,TRBJ2-1
SVEGAANSYNEQF,TRBV29-1,NA,TRBJ2-1
AHLGGVPYGYT,TRBV2,NA,TRBJ1-2
ASSFGTPIGEQF,TRBV6-5,NA,TRBJ2-1
ASSLVSSYNEQF,TRBV5-1,NA,TRBJ2-1
ASSLGRQGGELF,TRBV9,TRBD2,TRBJ2-2
ASSLVGGATADTQY,TRBV7-9,TRBD2,TRBJ2-3
ASSPKVGGYT,TRBV7-9,NA,TRBJ1-2
ASSHYNEQF,TRBV4-1,NA,TRBJ2-1
AISESISGGMNTEAF,TRBV10-3,TRBD1,TRBJ1-1
ASSDSRGTDTQY,TRBV10-2,NA,TRBJ2-3
ASSDSVGGGYNEQF,TRBV6-4,NA,TRBJ2-1
ASSPSPLNLPGELF,TRBV28,NA,TRBJ2-2
ASSLEGPHSGNTIY,TRBV27,NA,TRBJ1-3
ASSVNLHTEAF,TRBV25-1,NA,TRBJ1-1
ASRPGVGNTEAF,TRBV5-1,NA,TRBJ1-1
ASSRVGQGTPYEQY,TRBV4-1,TRBD1,TRBJ2-7
ASSQVAGSRQPQH,TRBV4-1,NA,TRBJ1-5
ASSVGQGDYEQY,TRBV9,TRBD1,TRBJ2-7
ASSEPYQGQKLF,TRBV25-1,NA,TRBJ1-4
ASSFGVSYGYT,TRBV27,NA,TRBJ1-2
ASSLFSSLAGELF,TRBV5-1,NA,TRBJ2-2
ASSEGALTEAF,TRBV5-1,NA,TRBJ1-1
ASSPGHQPLQETQY,TRBV13,NA,TRBJ2-5
ASSLLAAAH,TRBV28,NA,TRBJ1-2
ASSQDGGDTEAF,TRBV4-3,NA,TRBJ1-1
ASSFDKRSGQETQY,TRBV28,NA,TRBJ2-5
ASSQYHGNQPQH,TRBV4-1,NA,TRBJ1-5
ASSYRWAGDGYT,TRBV6-6,NA,TRBJ1-2
AISTPGLYEQY,TRBV10-3,NA,TRBJ2-7
ASSLPLAGVRNEQF,TRBV13,TRBD2,TRBJ2-1
ASSFPGGSNEQF,TRBV27,TRBD2,TRBJ2-1